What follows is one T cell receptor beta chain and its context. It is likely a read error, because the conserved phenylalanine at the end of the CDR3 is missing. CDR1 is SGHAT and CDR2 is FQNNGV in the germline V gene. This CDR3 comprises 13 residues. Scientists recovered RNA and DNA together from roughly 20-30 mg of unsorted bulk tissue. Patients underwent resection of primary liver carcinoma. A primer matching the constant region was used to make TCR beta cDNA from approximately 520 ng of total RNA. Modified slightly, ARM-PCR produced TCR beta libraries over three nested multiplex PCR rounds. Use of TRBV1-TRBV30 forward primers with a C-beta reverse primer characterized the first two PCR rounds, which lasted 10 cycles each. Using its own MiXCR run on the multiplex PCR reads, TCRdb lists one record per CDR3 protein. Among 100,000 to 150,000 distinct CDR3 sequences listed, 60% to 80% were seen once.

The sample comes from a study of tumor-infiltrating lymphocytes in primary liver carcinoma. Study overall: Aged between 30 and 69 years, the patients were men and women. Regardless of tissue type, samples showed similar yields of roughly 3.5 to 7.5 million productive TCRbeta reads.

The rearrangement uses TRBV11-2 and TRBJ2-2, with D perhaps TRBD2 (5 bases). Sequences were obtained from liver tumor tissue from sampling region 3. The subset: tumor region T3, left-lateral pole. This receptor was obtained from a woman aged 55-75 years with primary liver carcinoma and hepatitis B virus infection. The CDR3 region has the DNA TGTACCAGCAGCTTAGATAGGACTGAGGAGCTGTTTTAT. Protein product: CTSSLDRTEELFY.